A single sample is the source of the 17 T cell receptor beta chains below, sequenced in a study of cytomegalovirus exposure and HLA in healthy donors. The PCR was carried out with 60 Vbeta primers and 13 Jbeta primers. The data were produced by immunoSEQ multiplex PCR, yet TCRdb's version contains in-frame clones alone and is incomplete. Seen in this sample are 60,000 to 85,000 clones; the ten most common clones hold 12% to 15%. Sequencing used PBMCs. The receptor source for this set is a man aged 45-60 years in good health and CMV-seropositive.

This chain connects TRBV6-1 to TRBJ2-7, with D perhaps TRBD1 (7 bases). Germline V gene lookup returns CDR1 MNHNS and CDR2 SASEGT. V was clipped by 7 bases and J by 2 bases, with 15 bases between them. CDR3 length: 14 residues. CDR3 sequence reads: CASTRGDRAYEQYV. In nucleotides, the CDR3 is TGTGCCAGCACTCGCGGGGACAGAGCCTACGAGCAGTACGTC.

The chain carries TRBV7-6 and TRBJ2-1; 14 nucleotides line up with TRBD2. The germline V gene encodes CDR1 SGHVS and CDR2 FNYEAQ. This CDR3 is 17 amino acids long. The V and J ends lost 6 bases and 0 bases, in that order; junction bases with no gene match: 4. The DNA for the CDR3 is TGTGCCAGCAGACCCGGGACTAGCGGGAGCTCCTACAATGAGCAGTTCTTC. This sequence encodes CASRPGTSGSSYNEQFF.

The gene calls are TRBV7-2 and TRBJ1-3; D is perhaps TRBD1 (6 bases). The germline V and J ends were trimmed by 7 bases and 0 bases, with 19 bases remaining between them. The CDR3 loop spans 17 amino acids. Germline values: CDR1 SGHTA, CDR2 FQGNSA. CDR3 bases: TGTGCCAGCACCCTTCTCCGAGGGGGAATCTCTGGAAACACCATATATTTT. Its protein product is CASTLLRGGISGNTIYF.

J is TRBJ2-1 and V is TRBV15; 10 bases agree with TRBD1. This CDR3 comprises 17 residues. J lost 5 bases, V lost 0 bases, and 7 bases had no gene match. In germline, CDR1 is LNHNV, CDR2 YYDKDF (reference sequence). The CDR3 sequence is CATSRDPGTGAHNEQFF. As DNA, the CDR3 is TGTGCCACCAGCAGAGATCCCGGGACAGGGGCACACAATGAGCAGTTCTTC.

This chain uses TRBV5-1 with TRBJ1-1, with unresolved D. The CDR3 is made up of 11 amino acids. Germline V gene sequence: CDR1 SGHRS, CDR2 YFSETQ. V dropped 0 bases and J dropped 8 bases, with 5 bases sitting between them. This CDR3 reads CASSLGTEAFF. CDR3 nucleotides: TGCGCCAGCAGCTTGGGTACAGAAGCTTTCTTT.

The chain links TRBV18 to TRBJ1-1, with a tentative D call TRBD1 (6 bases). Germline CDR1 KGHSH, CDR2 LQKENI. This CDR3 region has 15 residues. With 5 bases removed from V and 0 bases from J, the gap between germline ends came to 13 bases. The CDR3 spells CASSGGGTMNTEAFF. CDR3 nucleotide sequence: TGTGCCAGCTCAGGAGGGGGGACTATGAACACTGAAGCTTTCTTT.

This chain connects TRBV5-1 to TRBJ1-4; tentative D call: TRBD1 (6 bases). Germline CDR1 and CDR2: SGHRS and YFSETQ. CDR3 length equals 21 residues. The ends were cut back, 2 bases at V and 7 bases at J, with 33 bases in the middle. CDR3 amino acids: CASSLSGAIDRIDVVGEKLFF. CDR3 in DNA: TGCGCCAGCAGCTTATCCGGGGCCATCGACAGGATTGATGTTGTAGGTGAAAAACTGTTTTTT.

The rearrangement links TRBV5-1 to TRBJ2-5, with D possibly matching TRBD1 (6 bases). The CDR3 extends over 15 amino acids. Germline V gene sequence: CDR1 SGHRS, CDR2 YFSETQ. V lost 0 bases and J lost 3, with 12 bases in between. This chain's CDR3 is CASSLEGQKEETQYF. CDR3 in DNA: TGCGCCAGCAGCTTGGAAGGACAGAAGGAAGAGACCCAGTACTTC. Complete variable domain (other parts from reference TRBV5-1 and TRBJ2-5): KAGVTQTPRYLIKTRGQQVTLSCSPISGHRSVSWYQQTPGQGLQFLFEYFSETQRNKGNFPGRFSGRQFSNSRSEMNVSTLELGDSALYLCASSLEGQKEETQYFGPGTRLLVL.

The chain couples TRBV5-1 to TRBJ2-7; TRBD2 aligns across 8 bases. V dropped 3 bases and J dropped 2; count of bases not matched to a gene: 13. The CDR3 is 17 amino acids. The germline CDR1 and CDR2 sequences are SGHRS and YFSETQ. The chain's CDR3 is CASSSPFLAGSAYEQYF. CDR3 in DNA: TGCGCCAGCAGCTCTCCTTTTCTAGCGGGCAGCGCCTACGAGCAGTACTTC.

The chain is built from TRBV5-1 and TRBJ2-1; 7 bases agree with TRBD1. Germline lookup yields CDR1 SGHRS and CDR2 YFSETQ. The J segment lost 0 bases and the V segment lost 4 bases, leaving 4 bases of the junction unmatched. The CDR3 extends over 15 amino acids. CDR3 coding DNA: TGCGCCAGCAGCACGGGACAGAACTCCTACAATGAGCAGTTCTTC. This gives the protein CASSTGQNSYNEQFF.

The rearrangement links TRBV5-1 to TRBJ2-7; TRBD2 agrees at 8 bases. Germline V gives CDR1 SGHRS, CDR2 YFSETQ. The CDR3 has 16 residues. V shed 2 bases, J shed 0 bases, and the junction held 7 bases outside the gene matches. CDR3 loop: CASSFGTSGSSYEQYF. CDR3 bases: TGCGCCAGCAGCTTTGGTACTAGCGGCAGCTCCTACGAGCAGTACTTC. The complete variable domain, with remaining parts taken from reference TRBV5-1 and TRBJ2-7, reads KAGVTQTPRYLIKTRGQQVTLSCSPISGHRSVSWYQQTPGQGLQFLFEYFSETQRNKGNFPGRFSGRQFSNSRSEMNVSTLELGDSALYLCASSFGTSGSSYEQYFGPGTRLTVT.

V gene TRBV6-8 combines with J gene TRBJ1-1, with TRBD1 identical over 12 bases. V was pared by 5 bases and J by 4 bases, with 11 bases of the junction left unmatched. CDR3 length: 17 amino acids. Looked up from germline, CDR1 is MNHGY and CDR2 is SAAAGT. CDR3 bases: TGTGCCAGCAGTCTGCCGGGACAGGGGGCGCGTGGCACTGAAGCTTTCTTT. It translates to CASSLPGQGARGTEAFF.

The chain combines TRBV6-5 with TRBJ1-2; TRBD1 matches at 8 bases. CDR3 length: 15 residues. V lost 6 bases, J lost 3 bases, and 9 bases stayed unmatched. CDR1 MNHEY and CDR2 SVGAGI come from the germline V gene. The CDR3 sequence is CASSLQGDLYYGYTF. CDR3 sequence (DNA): TGTGCCAGCAGCTTACAGGGGGACCTATACTATGGCTACACCTTC.

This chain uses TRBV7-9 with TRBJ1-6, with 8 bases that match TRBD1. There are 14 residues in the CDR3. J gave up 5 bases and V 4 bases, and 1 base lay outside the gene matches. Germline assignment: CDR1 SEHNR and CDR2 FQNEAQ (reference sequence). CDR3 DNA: TGTGCCAGCAGCTCGACAGGGGATAATTCACCCCTCCACTTT. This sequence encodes CASSSTGDNSPLHF.

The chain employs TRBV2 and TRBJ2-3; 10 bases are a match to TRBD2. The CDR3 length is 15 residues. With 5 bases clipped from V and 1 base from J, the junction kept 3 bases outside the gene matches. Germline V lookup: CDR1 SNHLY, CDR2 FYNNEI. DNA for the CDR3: TGTGCCAGCAGTTCCGGGACTAGCGGCACAGATACGCAGTATTTT. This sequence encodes CASSSGTSGTDTQYF.

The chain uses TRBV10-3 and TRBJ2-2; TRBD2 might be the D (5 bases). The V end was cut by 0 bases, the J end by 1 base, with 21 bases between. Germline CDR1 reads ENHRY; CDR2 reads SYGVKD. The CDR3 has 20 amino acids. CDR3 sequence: CAISESILASSRRNTGELFF. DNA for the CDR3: TGTGCCATCAGTGAGTCGATATTGGCTAGCAGTCGAAGGAACACCGGGGAGCTGTTTTTT.

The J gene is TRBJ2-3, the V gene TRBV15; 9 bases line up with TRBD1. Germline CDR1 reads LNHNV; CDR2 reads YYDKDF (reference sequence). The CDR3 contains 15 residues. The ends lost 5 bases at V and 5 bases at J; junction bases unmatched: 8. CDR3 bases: TGTGCCACCAGCCCCCGGGACAGGGAGCTAGATACGCAGTATTTT. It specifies CATSPRDRELDTQYF.